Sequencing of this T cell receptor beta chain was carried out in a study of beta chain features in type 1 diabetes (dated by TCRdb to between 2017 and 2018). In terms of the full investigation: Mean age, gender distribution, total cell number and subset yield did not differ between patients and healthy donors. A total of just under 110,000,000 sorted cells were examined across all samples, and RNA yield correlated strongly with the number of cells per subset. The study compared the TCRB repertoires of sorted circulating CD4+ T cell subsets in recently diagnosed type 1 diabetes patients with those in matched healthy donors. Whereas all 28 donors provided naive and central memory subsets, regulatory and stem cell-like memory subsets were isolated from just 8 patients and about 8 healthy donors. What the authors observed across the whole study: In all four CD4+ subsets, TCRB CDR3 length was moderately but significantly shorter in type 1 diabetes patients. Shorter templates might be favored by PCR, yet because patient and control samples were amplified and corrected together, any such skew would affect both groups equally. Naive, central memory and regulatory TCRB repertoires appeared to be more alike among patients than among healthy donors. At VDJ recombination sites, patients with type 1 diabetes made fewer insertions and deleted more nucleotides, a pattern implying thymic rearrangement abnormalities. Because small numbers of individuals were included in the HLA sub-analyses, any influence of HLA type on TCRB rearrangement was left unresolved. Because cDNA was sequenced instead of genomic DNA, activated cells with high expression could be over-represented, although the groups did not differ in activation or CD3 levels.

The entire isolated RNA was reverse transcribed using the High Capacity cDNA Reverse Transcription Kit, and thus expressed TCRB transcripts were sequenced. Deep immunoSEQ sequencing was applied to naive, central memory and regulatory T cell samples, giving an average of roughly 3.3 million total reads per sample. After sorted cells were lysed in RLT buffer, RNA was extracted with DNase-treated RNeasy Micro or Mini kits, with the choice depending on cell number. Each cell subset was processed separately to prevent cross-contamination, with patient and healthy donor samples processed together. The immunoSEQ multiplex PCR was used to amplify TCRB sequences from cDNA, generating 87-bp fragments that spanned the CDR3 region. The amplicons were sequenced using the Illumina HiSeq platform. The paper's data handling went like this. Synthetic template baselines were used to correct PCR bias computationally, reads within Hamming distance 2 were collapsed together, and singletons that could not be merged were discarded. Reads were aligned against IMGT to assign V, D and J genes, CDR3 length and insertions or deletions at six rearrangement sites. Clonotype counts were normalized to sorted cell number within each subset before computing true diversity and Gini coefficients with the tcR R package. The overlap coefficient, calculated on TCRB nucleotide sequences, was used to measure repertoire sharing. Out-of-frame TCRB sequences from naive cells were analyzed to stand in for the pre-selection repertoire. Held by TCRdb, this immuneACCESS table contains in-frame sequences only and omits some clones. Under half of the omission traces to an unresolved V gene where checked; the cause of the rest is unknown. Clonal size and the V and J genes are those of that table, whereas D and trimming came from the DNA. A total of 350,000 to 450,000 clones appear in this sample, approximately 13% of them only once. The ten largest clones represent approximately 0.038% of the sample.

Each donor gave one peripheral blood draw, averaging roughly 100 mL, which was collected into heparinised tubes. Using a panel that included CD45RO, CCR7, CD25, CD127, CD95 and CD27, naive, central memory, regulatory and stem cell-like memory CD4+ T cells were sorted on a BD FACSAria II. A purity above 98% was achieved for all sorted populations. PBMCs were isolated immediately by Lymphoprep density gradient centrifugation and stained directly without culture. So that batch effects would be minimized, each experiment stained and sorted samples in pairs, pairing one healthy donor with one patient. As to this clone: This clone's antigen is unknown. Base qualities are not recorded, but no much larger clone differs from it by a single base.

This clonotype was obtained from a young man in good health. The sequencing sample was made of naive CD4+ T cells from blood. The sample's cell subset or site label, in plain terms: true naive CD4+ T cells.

The DNA is TGTGCCAGCAGTGCAAGACTAGTTGTGCAGTTCTTC. This sequence encodes CASSARLVVQFF. The rearrangement joined TRBV11-2 to TRBJ2-1, with a weak D call of TRBD2 (6 bases match). The CDR3 runs 12 residues from the cysteine to the phenylalanine. Left in the record is the CDR3 DNA by itself, 36 bases read in frame from the first base. CDR1 and CDR2, looked up from the germline V gene, are SGHAT and FQNNGV. A distance of 15 bases separates the germline ends of V and J, which lose 6 bases and 12 bases respectively.